This passage covers 28 T cell receptor beta chains from one sample sequenced in a study of blood T cell repertoires in COVID-19. Sequenced by immunoSEQ multiplex PCR; TCRdb stores in-frame clones only, minus some. The table lists about 380,000 clones, more than 75% of them singletons, with more than 1% in the top ten. The material sequenced was peripheral blood. Receptors were obtained from a human donor with acute or convalescent COVID-19. The donor label of this sample is uncertain.

The rearrangement uses TRBV28 and TRBJ1-5; possibly TRBD1 for D (5 bases). CDR1 and CDR2 (germline): MDHEN, SYDVKM. V gave up 7 bases and J gave up 4 bases, with 14 bases separating them. The CDR3 runs 14 residues. The CDR3 spells CASIAGGGNQPQHF. The CDR3 DNA sequence: TGTGCCAGCATAGCCGGGGGAGGGAATCAGCCCCAGCATTTT.

Comments on this clone: The CDR3 ends on some other residue instead of the conserved phenylalanine or tryptophan, so this is likely a read error. The DNA is left out, because the CDR3 cannot be placed on it with certainty; the CDR3 is given as TCRdb lists it. The rearrangement links TRBV6-1 to TRBJ1-6; the table's TRBD1 call for D was not verified on the DNA. Germline CDR1 is MNHNS and CDR2 is SASEGT. The CDR3 contains 14 residues when both ends are counted. The CDR3 loop is CASSEAADRVNVVA.

This clone occurred a few times. CDR3 nucleotides: TGCAGTGCTAGAGTACTGGACAAGCAGTATTTT. Its protein is CSARVLDKQYF. This sequence joins TRBV20-1 and TRBJ2-3, with D possibly matching TRBD1 (5 bases). CDR1 and CDR2 (germline): DFQATT, SNEGSKA (reference sequence). The CDR3 has 11 residues. Trimming stripped 1 base from V and 11 bases from J, with 10 bases between.

The chain links TRBV7-9 to TRBJ2-7, with unresolved D. Germline V gene data show CDR1 as SEHNR and CDR2 as FQNEAQ (reference sequence). CDR3 length: 14 residues. The germline V and J ends were trimmed by 0 bases and 1 base, with 7 bases remaining between them. CDR3 sequence reads: CASSLAAGSYEQYF. In nucleotides, the CDR3 is TGTGCCAGCAGCTTAGCGGCCGGGTCCTACGAGCAGTACTTC.

The CDR3 spells CASSVGGDGYTF. The CDR3 coding sequence is TGTGCCAGCAGCGTGGGGGGTGACGGCTACACCTTC. The chain recombines TRBV11-3 with TRBJ1-2, with D possibly matching TRBD1 (5 bases). Per the germline V gene, CDR1 is SGHNT and CDR2 is YENEEA. The CDR3 totals 12 residues. V was cut by 5 bases and J by 8 bases, with 12 bases left in between.

The rearrangement links TRBV6-5 to TRBJ2-1; D perhaps matches TRBD2 (5 bases). The ends were cut back, 0 bases at V and 0 bases at J, with 9 bases in the middle. CDR1 MNHEY and CDR2 SVGAGI come from the germline V gene. This CDR3 spans 16 amino acids. The CDR3 loop reads CASSYSAGNSYNEQFF. Here the CDR3 DNA reads TGTGCCAGCAGTTACTCGGCGGGTAACTCCTACAATGAGCAGTTCTTC.

This chain connects TRBV7-9 to TRBJ1-2, with D uncertain. CDR1 is SEHNR and CDR2 is FQNEAQ in the germline V gene (reference sequence). V was pared by 5 bases and J by 1 base, with 14 bases between. The CDR3 sequence is 15 residues long. CDR3 in amino acids: CASSPRPGNNYGYTF. In DNA, the CDR3 is TGTGCCAGCAGCCCCCGTCCAGGCAATAACTATGGCTACACCTTC.

The gene calls are TRBV24-1 and TRBJ2-3, with D tentatively TRBD2 (5 bases). Trimming took 2 bases from V and 2 from J, leaving 13 bases between them. The length of the CDR3 is 16 residues. In germline, CDR1 is KGHDR, CDR2 SFDVKD. The CDR3 spells CATSDSRRATTDTQYF. CDR3 DNA sequence: TGTGCCACCAGTGATTCGAGGCGGGCTACCACAGATACGCAGTATTTT.

This chain connects TRBV4-1 to TRBJ1-3; D perhaps matches TRBD1 (5 bases). Germline CDR1 reads MGHRA; CDR2 reads YSYEKL. CDR3 length: 15 amino acids. The V end lost 3 bases, the J end lost 8 bases, and 17 bases lay between the germline ends. CDR3 nucleotide sequence: TGCGCCAGCAGCCATCTTCCGGGACTCGGGGACACCATATATTTT. Translation gives CASSHLPGLGDTIYF.

The chain has TRBV5-5 and TRBJ2-5; 11 bases are a match to TRBD2. Germline CDR1 SGHKS, CDR2 YYEKEE (reference sequence). The CDR3 runs 16 residues. V was pared by 1 base and J by 5 bases, with 7 bases of the junction left unmatched. CDR3 bases: TGTGCCAGCAGCTTGTTAGCGGGAGGGCCAAGCGAGACCCAGTACTTC. Its translation: CASSLLAGGPSETQYF.

The V and J genes are TRBV6-5 and TRBJ2-6, with D maybe TRBD1 (6 bases). Germline CDR1 and CDR2: MNHEY and SVGAGI. The length of the CDR3 is 15 residues. The V end was cut by 9 bases, the J end by 1 base, with 13 bases between. CDR3 sequence reads: CASSRGVSGANVLTF. CDR3 DNA sequence: TGTGCCAGTTCCAGGGGTGTGTCTGGGGCCAACGTCCTGACTTTC.

The chain has TRBV29-1 and TRBJ2-1, with TRBD2 as a possible D gene (5 bases). There are 12 residues in the CDR3. Per the germline V gene, CDR1 is SQVTM and CDR2 is ANQGSEA. V was cut by 5 bases and J by 4 bases, with 9 bases left in between. CDR3 in DNA: TGCAGCGTTATGAGCGGTTACAATGAGCAGTTCTTC. It translates to CSVMSGYNEQFF.

The sample holds a few counts of this clone. CDR3 in amino acids: CSASYLNTEAFF. The DNA of the CDR3 is TGCAGTGCTAGTTATTTGAACACTGAAGCTTTCTTT. The rearrangement joins TRBV20-1 to TRBJ1-1; unclear D gene. Germline V gene lookup returns CDR1 DFQATT and CDR2 SNEGSKA (reference sequence). The CDR3 has 12 amino acids. Trimming removed 3 bases at V and 0 bases at J, with 5 bases between.

The CDR3 loop reads CASSWGTGYYGYTF. The DNA for the CDR3 is TGTGCCAGCAGTTGGGGGACAGGTTACTATGGCTACACCTTC. V usage is TRBV6-5 and J usage is TRBJ1-2; 8 nucleotides align to TRBD1. This CDR3 has 14 amino acids. V trimming: 4 bases; J trimming: 3 bases; junction bases outside the gene matches: 4. The germline V gene encodes CDR1 MNHEY and CDR2 SVGAGI.

V is TRBV27 and J is TRBJ1-1, with 9 positions matching TRBD1. J lost 1 base, V lost 6 bases, and 9 bases had no gene match. The germline V gene encodes CDR1 MNHEY and CDR2 SMNVEV (reference sequence). CDR3 size: 16 residues. CDR3 DNA sequence: TGTGCCAGCAGAACCCCCCCGGGACAGGGGAACACTGAAGCTTTCTTT. It is translated as CASRTPPGQGNTEAFF.

The chain recombines TRBV30 with TRBJ1-6; the D is unclear. This CDR3 region has 13 residues. The germline V and J ends were trimmed by 0 bases and 7 bases, with 7 bases remaining between them. From germline, CDR1 is GTSNPN and CDR2 SVGIG (reference sequence). Written as DNA, the CDR3 is TGTGCCTGGAGTGTAGCTACGAATTCACCCCTCCACTTT. Translating gives CAWSVATNSPLHF. Complete variable domain (other parts from reference TRBV30 and TRBJ1-6): SQTIHQWPATLVQPVGSPLSLECTVEGTSNPNLYWYRQAAGRGLQLLFYSVGIGQISSEVPQNLSASRPQDRQFILSSKKLLLSDSGFYLCAWSVATNSPLHFGNGTRLTVT.

The chain employs TRBV3-1 (or the pseudogene TRBV3-2) and TRBJ1-1; the D is unclear. Germline V CDR1 and CDR2: LGHDT, YNNKEL (reference sequence). CDR3 length: 13 amino acids. V shed 2 bases and J shed 6 bases, with 10 bases lying between them. This CDR3 reads CASSQNGGAEAFF. The CDR3 region has the DNA TGTGCCAGCAGCCAAAACGGAGGCGCTGAAGCTTTCTTT.

The V call is TRBV5-4, the J call TRBJ2-5, with D maybe TRBD1 (5 bases). CDR1 SGHNT and CDR2 YYREEE come from the germline V gene (reference sequence). This CDR3 spans 15 amino acids. The V end lost 1 base, the J end lost 0 bases, and 10 bases lay between the germline ends. CDR3 residues: CASSLRQGNQETQYF. CDR3 nucleotides: TGTGCCAGCAGCTTGAGGCAGGGCAACCAAGAGACCCAGTACTTC.

The chain combines TRBV5-6 with TRBJ2-1; 11 bases are shared with TRBD2. Germline lookup yields CDR1 SGHDT and CDR2 YYEEEE. The length of the CDR3 is 13 residues. Trimming removed 5 bases from V and 5 bases from J; junction bases left unmatched: 0. Here the CDR3 DNA reads TGTGCCAGCAGACTAGCGGGGGACAATGAGCAGTTCTTC. It specifies CASRLAGDNEQFF.

The chain is built from TRBV5-4 and TRBJ1-1, with 9 bases lining up with TRBD1. Germline CDR1 and CDR2: SGHNT and YYREEE (reference sequence). Losses at the gene ends were 7 bases for V and 4 bases for J; bases not matched to a gene: 17. CDR3 length: 17 residues. The CDR3 sequence: CASPGRGDRVGGTEAFF. DNA for the CDR3: TGTGCCAGCCCCGGGAGAGGGGACAGGGTCGGGGGCACTGAAGCTTTCTTT.

The rearrangement links TRBV6-5 to TRBJ2-2, with 9 bases identical to TRBD1. This CDR3 has 15 residues. The V gene end was trimmed by 2 bases and the J gene end by 6 bases; junction bases not matched to a gene: 4. Germline CDR1 is MNHEY and CDR2 is SVGAGI. The CDR3 sequence: CASSYATGGSGELFF. The CDR3 nucleotides read TGTGCCAGCAGTTACGCGACAGGGGGGTCCGGGGAGCTGTTTTTT.

The V gene is TRBV7-9, the J gene TRBJ2-1, with 8 positions matching TRBD1. The junction had 7 bases not matched to a gene; V was cut back by 5 bases and J by 7 bases. This CDR3 contains 14 residues. Germline V gives CDR1 SEHNR, CDR2 FQNEAQ (reference sequence). In nucleotides, the CDR3 is TGTGCCAGCAGCCCCGGACAGGGTTGGAATGAGCAGTTCTTC. Its translation: CASSPGQGWNEQFF.

This clone occurred once. V usage is TRBV30 and J usage is TRBJ1-2; possibly TRBD1 for D (6 bases). CDR3 length: 13 amino acids. Germline V gene sequence: CDR1 GTSNPN, CDR2 SVGIG (reference sequence). Trimming stripped 0 bases from V and 8 bases from J, with 13 bases between. CDR3 sequence: CAWSVGHLLGYTF. The CDR3 region has the DNA TGTGCCTGGAGTGTGGGACATCTTTTGGGCTACACCTTC.

The V and J genes are TRBV2 and TRBJ2-1, with 7 positions matching TRBD1. The V segment lost 2 bases and the J segment 9 bases; nucleotides outside the gene matches: 16. Germline V lookup: CDR1 SNHLY, CDR2 FYNNEI. CDR3 length: 17 amino acids. The CDR3 loop reads CASSETLTGVSTGEQFF. The CDR3 DNA sequence: TGTGCCAGCAGTGAAACCCTTACAGGGGTCAGTACGGGTGAGCAGTTCTTC.

The rearrangement links TRBV12-5 to TRBJ2-7, with D perhaps TRBD1 (5 bases). CDR3 size: 15 residues. Germline V gene data show CDR1 as LGHNT and CDR2 as FRNRAP. The V end was cut by 0 bases, the J end by 0 bases, with 9 bases between. CDR3: CASGLVGASSYEQYF. In nucleotides, the CDR3 is TGTGCTAGTGGTTTGGTAGGGGCCAGCTCCTACGAGCAGTACTTC.

This clone was observed a single time. The V gene is TRBV7-8, the J gene TRBJ2-5; possibly TRBD1 for D (6 bases). This CDR3 is 15 amino acids long. CDR1 is SGHVS and CDR2 is FQNEAQ in the germline V gene. V was trimmed by 3 bases and J by 5 bases, leaving 16 bases between them. This CDR3 is CASSFVSGAGETQYF. The CDR3 bases are TGTGCCAGCAGCTTTGTGTCAGGGGCGGGCGAGACCCAGTACTTC.

This chain uses TRBV5-1 with TRBJ1-5, with 8 bases matching TRBD1. Germline assignment: CDR1 SGHRS and CDR2 YFSETQ. This CDR3 is 17 amino acids long. V shed 0 bases and J 4 bases; nucleotides not matched to a gene: 9. CDR3 sequence reads: CASSLAPTGGKNQPQHF. In nucleotides, the CDR3 is TGCGCCAGCAGCTTGGCCCCCACAGGGGGAAAGAATCAGCCCCAGCATTTT.

This CDR3 reads CASSEGAGWYEQYF. CDR3 nucleotide sequence: TGTGCCAGCAGTGAAGGGGCGGGATGGTACGAGCAGTACTTC. The chain employs TRBV6-1 and TRBJ2-7, with a possible D match to TRBD2 (6 bases). V was clipped by 1 base and J by 4 bases, with 11 bases between them. The CDR3 sequence is 14 residues long. Germline V gene lookup returns CDR1 MNHNS and CDR2 SASEGT.